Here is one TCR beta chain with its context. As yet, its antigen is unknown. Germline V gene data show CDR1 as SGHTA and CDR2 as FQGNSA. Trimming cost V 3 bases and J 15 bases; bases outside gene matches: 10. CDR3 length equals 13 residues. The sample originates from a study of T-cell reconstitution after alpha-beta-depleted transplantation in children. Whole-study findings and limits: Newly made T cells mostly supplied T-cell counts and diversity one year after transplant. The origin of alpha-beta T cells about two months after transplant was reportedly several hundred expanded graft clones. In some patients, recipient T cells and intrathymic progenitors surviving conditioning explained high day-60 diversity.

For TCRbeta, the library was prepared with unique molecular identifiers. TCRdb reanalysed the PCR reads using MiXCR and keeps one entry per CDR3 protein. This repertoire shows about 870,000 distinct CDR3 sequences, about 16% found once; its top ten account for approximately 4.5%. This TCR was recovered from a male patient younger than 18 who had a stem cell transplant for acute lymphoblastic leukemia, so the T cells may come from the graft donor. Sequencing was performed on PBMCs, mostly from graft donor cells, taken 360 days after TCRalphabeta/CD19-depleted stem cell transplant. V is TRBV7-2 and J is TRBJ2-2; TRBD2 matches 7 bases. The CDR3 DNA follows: TGTGCCAGCAGCTTTGATCAGGGAGGGACGGTGTTTTTT. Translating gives CASSFDQGGTVFF.